The entry below describes one T cell receptor (beta chain). Its recognized antigen is unknown. No base quality values were provided; no much bigger clone lies one nucleotide off. The entry originates in a study of glioma-infiltrating T cells after dendritic cell vaccination listed by TCRdb under 2016. Regarding the research as a whole: A cohort of about 15 glioblastoma patients from Phase I and II dendritic cell vaccination trials was included, of whom 9 were newly diagnosed and 6 had recurrent disease. TCR sequencing metrics, including TIL content and tumor-blood repertoire overlap, were correlated with survival after dendritic cell vaccination. Autologous tumor lysate-pulsed dendritic cell vaccination was administered to the patients between the early 2000s and the early 2010s. Each patient was given three intradermal dendritic cell vaccine injections, spaced two weeks apart, in the arm below the axilla. The vaccine consisted of monocyte-derived dendritic cells cultured seven days with IL-4 and GM-CSF, then pulsed overnight with autologous tumor lysate. In glioblastoma patients vaccinated with dendritic cells, deep sequencing of TCR beta CDR3 regions served to measure the amount of tumor-infiltrating lymphocytes and to compare repertoires between tumor and blood.

What this sample's time point label stands for: after dendritic cell vaccination, including at tumor progression/relapse. Patients were selected on the basis of adequate residual fresh-frozen tumor tissue and more than two years of available survival data. Although molecular status otherwise differed among the glioblastoma patients, no patient had an isocitrate dehydrogenase mutation. PBMC were collected before vaccination, two weeks after the third vaccination, and at tumor progression if tumor progression occurred. The Qiagen DNeasy Blood extraction Kit was used for extraction of genomic DNA. Relative to germline, V is 5 bases shorter and J is 4 bases shorter, with 15 bases between their ends. CDR1 and CDR2 are read off the germline V gene (reference sequence) as LNHDA and SQIVND. The CDR3 measures 15 amino acids from cysteine to phenylalanine. Here the CDR3 DNA is all that survives: 45 bases in frame from base 1.

The full study reports these points: After dendritic cell vaccination, a higher estimated pretreatment TIL content predicted longer time to progression and overall survival. No direct relationship between TCR clonality and survival was found, suggesting that a diverse polyclonal response may matter. The three-group TCR overlap response model was characterized as speculative, and prospective validation of the model was stated to be required. The cohort was small and heterogeneous, with few patients having full blood and tumor sets and even fewer initial-recurrent tumor pairs.

TCRB CDR3 regions were amplified from roughly 1.8 ug genomic DNA, or all available DNA if less, using the immunoSEQ assay. The multiplex PCR relied on 60 forward primers for TCR V beta segments and 13 reverse primers for J beta segments. Synthetic control templates were spiked into each sample at limiting dilution to estimate reads per starting template. The Illumina HiSeq System generated sequencing reads of 87 bp. As for the authors' bioinformatics: PCR and sequencing errors were removed by a nearest neighbor algorithm that merged closely related sequences. TCR overlap was defined as the percentage of unique tumor TCR beta sequences that were also present in the same patient's peripheral blood. What TCRdb holds here is the immuneACCESS table cut down to in-frame rearrangements. Part of the clones is not present; checked against another copy, under half of the missing clones reflect an unresolved V gene, and the others are unexplained. V, J and clone size are taken as reported in that table, and D and trimming were inferred from the DNA itself. The sample table shows some 90,000 clones, and approximately 78% are seen once. 2.1% of the sample is held by the ten biggest clonotypes.

The chain employs TRBV19 and TRBJ2-1, and possibly TRBD1, on 6 matching bases. The receptor was isolated from a human donor with glioblastoma. The starting material was blood, obtained after dendritic cell vaccination. The nucleotide sequence reads TGTGCCAGTAGTCTTGGGAGTGGGACATACAATGAGCAGTTCTTC. Its translation is CASSLGSGTYNEQFF.